The 24 T cell receptor beta chains presented below share a single source sample, sequenced in a study of glioma-infiltrating T cells after dendritic cell vaccination. The table came from immunoSEQ multiplex PCR; TCRdb's copy has only in-frame clones and leaves some out. Found here are roughly 90,000 clones, more than 75% of them singletons; the top ten hold approximately 14%. The sequencing used blood, collected before dendritic cell vaccination. The origin of the receptors is a human donor with glioblastoma.

This chain uses TRBV11-2 with TRBJ2-7; TRBD1 matches 9 bases. The CDR3 loop spans 15 amino acids. CDR1 SGHAT and CDR2 FQNNGV come from the germline V gene. Trimming removed 2 bases from V and 3 bases from J; junction bases left unmatched: 5. CDR3 loop: CASSLYRGPLYEQYF. The CDR3 DNA sequence: TGTGCCAGCAGCTTATACAGGGGGCCACTCTACGAGCAGTACTTC.

There are a few counts of this clone. V gene TRBV4-2 combines with J gene TRBJ2-7; 10 bases fit TRBD2. Germline lookup yields CDR1 LGHNA and CDR2 YNFKEQ. The length of the CDR3 is 17 residues. V shed 2 bases, J shed 0 bases, and the junction held 7 bases outside the gene matches. CDR3 sequence: CASSQPKREGSSYEQYF. The CDR3 region has the DNA TGTGCCAGCAGCCAACCAAAGCGGGAGGGCTCCTCCTACGAGCAGTACTTC.

This clone has only a few counts. This chain uses TRBV25-1 with TRBJ1-3; 8 bases map to TRBD1. The CDR3 length is 18 residues. The V gene end was trimmed by 1 base and the J gene end by 0 bases; junction bases not matched to a gene: 8. In germline, CDR1 is MGHDK, CDR2 SYGVNS. CDR3 residues: CASSEWGTGLGSGNTIYF. CDR3 in DNA: TGTGCCAGCAGTGAATGGGGGACAGGACTTGGCTCTGGAAACACCATATATTTT.

The table lists this clone with a count of one. This chain joins TRBV5-1 and TRBJ2-7, with 8 bases identical to TRBD1. The germline V gene encodes CDR1 SGHRS and CDR2 YFSETQ. The CDR3 consists of 17 residues. After removal of 4 bases from V and 1 base from J, the junction contained 13 bases not matched to a gene. CDR3 nucleotide sequence: TGCGCCAGCAGCCCTGGGCTTCTTCAGGGGGCTTCCTACGAGCAGTACTTC. Translation gives CASSPGLLQGASYEQYF.

CDR3 bases: TGCAGCGTTGATAAGGGGTGGGGTCTGGAGCAGTACTTC. Amino acids: CSVDKGWGLEQYF. The chain is built from TRBV29-1 and TRBJ2-7; D possibly corresponds to TRBD1 (5 bases). The CDR3 runs to 13 residues. The V gene's germline CDR1 is SQVTM and CDR2 ANQGSEA. Trimming cost V 3 bases and J 7 bases, with 16 bases left between them.

On this clone: Other DNA sequences within the sample encode an identical CDR3. DNA for the CDR3: TGTGCCAGCAGCCAAGACGGCGCGGGGGGTTACAATGAGCAGTTCTTC. Translated, it gives CASSQDGAGGYNEQFF. The rearrangement uses TRBV4-2 and TRBJ2-1, with TRBD2 matching 8 bases. CDR1 LGHNA and CDR2 YNFKEQ come from the germline V gene. The V gene end was trimmed by 0 bases and the J gene end by 4 bases; junction bases not matched to a gene: 5. This CDR3 has 16 residues.

This clone was seen only a few times. This chain connects TRBV19 to TRBJ1-4; 11 bases align to TRBD1. With 5 bases clipped from V and 4 bases from J, the junction kept 3 bases outside the gene matches. This CDR3 is 15 amino acids long. Germline CDR1 is LNHDA and CDR2 is SQIVND (reference sequence). The CDR3 reads CASSFGTGGNEKLFF. In DNA, the CDR3 is TGTGCCAGTAGTTTCGGGACAGGGGGTAATGAAAAACTGTTTTTT.

In its sample, this clone was seen once. The chain has TRBV6-1 and TRBJ2-5, with D perhaps TRBD2 (6 bases). Germline loops: CDR1 MNHNS, CDR2 SASEGT. The CDR3 is 14 residues long. The ends were cut back, 6 bases at V and 2 bases at J, with 13 bases in the middle. CDR3 region: CASSRGTRQETQYF. CDR3 sequence (DNA): TGTGCCAGCAGCCGAGGGACTCGGCAAGAGACCCAGTACTTC.

The chain recombines TRBV7-9 with TRBJ1-2; 9 positions match TRBD1. V dropped 5 bases and J dropped 4; count of bases not matched to a gene: 5. CDR3 length: 14 amino acids. The germline CDR1 and CDR2 sequences are SEHNR and FQNEAQ (reference sequence). The CDR3 is CASSRDRASYGYTF. CDR3 in DNA: TGTGCCAGCAGCCGGGACAGGGCCTCCTATGGCTACACCTTC.

CDR3 loop: CASSHRRGAGTDTQYF. For the CDR3, the DNA is TGTGCCAGCAGCCATCGGCGGGGGGCTGGGACAGATACGCAGTATTTT. The V and J genes are TRBV11-2 and TRBJ2-3; TRBD2 matches at 8 bases. Trimming took 5 bases from V and 3 from J; bases not matched to a gene: 10. The CDR3 spans 16 residues. The germline V gene has CDR1 SGHAT and CDR2 FQNNGV.

The V and J genes are TRBV29-1 and TRBJ2-1; 8 bases match TRBD2. CDR3 length equals 13 residues. Germline V CDR1 and CDR2: SQVTM, ANQGSEA. V shed 6 bases and J 8 bases; nucleotides not matched to a gene: 9. CDR3: CSVVGGGIYEQFF. The CDR3 coding sequence is TGCAGCGTGGTCGGGGGGGGCATATATGAGCAGTTCTTC.

This sequence joins TRBV6-1 and TRBJ1-5; the match to TRBD1 covers 9 bases. Trimming removed 6 bases from V and 3 bases from J; junction bases left unmatched: 3. CDR1 MNHNS and CDR2 SASEGT come from the germline V gene. This CDR3 comprises 14 residues. CDR3 protein: CASSGTGYNQPQHF. DNA for the CDR3: TGTGCCAGCAGCGGGACAGGGTACAATCAGCCCCAGCATTTT.

This sequence joins TRBV19 and TRBJ1-5; D not certain. In germline, CDR1 is LNHDA, CDR2 SQIVND (reference sequence). V lost 9 bases to trimming and J lost 3 bases, with 15 bases between them. CDR3 length: 14 residues. CDR3 residues: CASNILGFNQPQHF. The CDR3 coding sequence is TGTGCCAGCAATATACTAGGTTTCAATCAGCCCCAGCATTTT.

The chain uses TRBV5-1 and TRBJ2-5; 10 bases line up with TRBD1. The CDR3 has 14 amino acids. Germline V gene data show CDR1 as SGHRS and CDR2 as YFSETQ. The trim removed 3 bases at V and 4 bases at J, leaving 3 bases unmatched. The CDR3, as DNA: TGCGCCAGCAGCTGGGGACAGGGGCGAGAGACCCAGTACTTC. Protein product: CASSWGQGRETQYF.

The genes are TRBV7-9 and TRBJ1-2; 9 nucleotides align to TRBD1. V lost 5 bases to trimming and J lost 3 bases; unmatched junction nucleotides: 4. The germline CDR1 and CDR2 sequences are SEHNR and FQNEAQ (reference sequence). This CDR3 region has 14 residues. CDR3 DNA: TGTGCCAGCAGCCCCAGACAGGGGGACTATGGCTACACCTTC. It codes for CASSPRQGDYGYTF.

In its sample, this clone was seen a few times. The chain joins TRBV13 to TRBJ1-1, with D perhaps TRBD1 (5 bases). V lost 4 bases and J 5 bases, leaving 8 bases between the germline ends. Germline-derived CDR1 and CDR2 are PRHDT and FYEKMQ (reference sequence). CDR3 length: 12 amino acids. The CDR3 DNA follows: TGTGCCAGCAGCTCCAGACAGACTGAAGCTTTCTTT. Translated, it gives CASSSRQTEAFF.

This sequence joins TRBV9 and TRBJ1-1, with D unclear. The CDR3 length is 15 residues. Germline lookup yields CDR1 SGDLS and CDR2 YYNGEE. Trimming took 0 bases from V and 1 from J, leaving 10 bases between them. CDR3 in DNA: TGTGCCAGCAGCGTAGATCCCGGGAGGAACACTGAAGCTTTCTTT. It encodes CASSVDPGRNTEAFF.

The chain carries TRBV2 and TRBJ1-1; 7 bases are a match to TRBD1. V lost 4 bases and J lost 10; bases outside the gene matches: 6. CDR1 SNHLY and CDR2 FYNNEI come from the germline V gene. The CDR3 loop spans 12 amino acids. The CDR3 nucleotides read TGTGCCAGCAGTGCTGAGGGGGCCGTAGCTTTCTTT. This sequence encodes CASSAEGAVAFF.

This chain links TRBV19 with TRBJ1-1; 7 nucleotides align to TRBD1. After removal of 2 bases from V and 1 base from J, the junction contained 4 bases not matched to a gene. The length of the CDR3 is 15 residues. The germline CDR1 and CDR2 sequences are LNHDA and SQIVND (reference sequence). The CDR3 sequence is CASSINRGWNTEAFF. For the CDR3, the DNA is TGTGCCAGTAGTATAAACAGGGGCTGGAACACTGAAGCTTTCTTT.

This clone was found once. J is TRBJ2-5 and V is TRBV5-1, with TRBD2 matching over 7 bases. Germline CDR1 SGHRS, CDR2 YFSETQ. The V segment lost 2 bases and the J segment 4 bases; nucleotides outside the gene matches: 11. The CDR3 is made up of 16 amino acids. The CDR3: CASSFGLGRVGETQYF. The CDR3 DNA reads TGCGCCAGCAGCTTTGGACTAGGCCGGGTTGGAGAGACCCAGTACTTC.

This clone was observed a single time. The chain carries TRBV7-9 and TRBJ1-1; a weak D match, TRBD1 (6 bases). The germline gives CDR1 SEHNR, CDR2 FQNEAQ (reference sequence). V lost 5 bases and J lost 0, with 10 bases in between. The CDR3 is made up of 14 amino acids. The CDR3 nucleotides read TGTGCCAGCAGCCCGGACAGCATGAACACTGAAGCTTTCTTT. It encodes CASSPDSMNTEAFF.

This chain joins TRBV6-1 and TRBJ2-3, with TRBD2 matching 7 bases. CDR1 and CDR2 from the germline V gene are MNHNS and SASEGT. The CDR3 covers 16 residues. V shed 3 bases and J 0 bases; nucleotides not matched to a gene: 6. CDR3 nucleotide sequence: TGTGCCAGCAGTGACGCAGCGGGACCTAGCACAGATACGCAGTATTTT. It yields the protein CASSDAAGPSTDTQYF.

V usage is TRBV5-1 and J usage is TRBJ2-7; weak D call: TRBD2 (5 bases). CDR3 length equals 14 residues. Trimming removed 2 bases from V and 4 bases from J, with 13 bases in between. Per the germline V gene, CDR1 is SGHRS and CDR2 is YFSETQ. CDR3 sequence reads: CASSFEREGYEQYF. In nucleotides, the CDR3 is TGCGCCAGCAGCTTTGAACGGGAAGGGTACGAGCAGTACTTC.

This clone was recorded once. The chain couples TRBV13 to TRBJ2-2, with 8 bases identical to TRBD1. The CDR3 has 16 amino acids. Per germline, CDR1 PRHDT and CDR2 FYEKMQ (reference sequence). The J segment lost 1 base and the V segment lost 5 bases, leaving 6 bases of the junction unmatched. CDR3 nucleotides: TGTGCCAGCAGCCCCGAGGGGACAGGGAACACCGGGGAGCTGTTTTTT. Translation: CASSPEGTGNTGELFF.